Each of the 18 T cell receptor beta chains below was sequenced from the same sample in a study of shared clonotypes between healthy human individuals. Using immunoSEQ multiplex PCR, the repertoire was profiled, and TCRdb retains in-frame clones only, with some absent. Here the sample spans 2 million to 3 million clones, 93% being singletons. Sequenced: naive CD4+ T cells from PBMCs. This sample's subset: CD45RA+ positively selected. Source of these receptors: a young man in good health. Some clones in this sample may be carry-over from other donors' samples.

For the CDR3, the DNA is TGTGCCAGCAGCCCGGACCGATCTAGAGCAGATACGCAGTATTTT. This sequence encodes CASSPDRSRADTQYF. The chain uses TRBV5-4 and TRBJ2-3; D gene ambiguous. Germline CDR1 SGHNT, CDR2 YYREEE (reference sequence). This CDR3 region has 15 residues. Between the trimmed V and J ends, which lost 4 bases and 4 bases, there was a span of 16 bases.

The chain employs TRBV20-1 and TRBJ2-7; 7 nucleotides align to TRBD1. The V gene's germline CDR1 is DFQATT and CDR2 SNEGSKA (reference sequence). CDR3 length: 11 residues. The DNA for the CDR3 is TGCAGCCCCGGGACAGCCTACGAGCAGTACTTC. This encodes CSPGTAYEQYF.

The CDR3 nucleotides read TGCGCCAGCCAGGACTTCTCTGGAAACACCATATATTTT. Residues: CASQDFSGNTIYF. J is TRBJ1-3 and V is TRBV10-2; D not resolved. The CDR3 totals 13 residues. Germline lookup yields CDR1 WSHSY and CDR2 SAAADI. V was trimmed by 8 bases and J by 0 bases, leaving 8 bases between them.

This clone came up once. At the DNA level, this CDR3 is encoded by other sequences in the same sample as well. The rearrangement links TRBV19 to TRBJ2-7; D call uncertain. This CDR3 is 13 amino acids long. Trimming pared 1 base from V and 3 bases from J, leaving 7 bases between. Germline CDR1 LNHDA, CDR2 SQIVND (reference sequence). The CDR3 here is CASSIGPGYEQYF. The CDR3 DNA reads as TGTGCCAGTAGTATAGGTCCCGGCTACGAGCAGTACTTC.

The chain couples TRBV2 to TRBJ2-5; 8 nucleotides match TRBD1. Losses at the gene ends were 5 bases for V and 5 bases for J; bases not matched to a gene: 7. Germline assignment: CDR1 SNHLY and CDR2 FYNNEI. CDR3 length: 14 residues. The CDR3 loop reads CASSYQGAGETQYF. For the CDR3, the DNA is TGTGCCAGCAGTTATCAGGGGGCGGGCGAGACCCAGTACTTC. Filled out from reference TRBV2 and TRBJ2-5, the complete variable domain reads EPEVTQTPSHQVTQMGQEVILRCVPISNHLYFYWYRQILGQKVEFLVSFYNNEISEKSEIFDDQFSVERPDGSNFTLKIRSTKLEDSAMYFCASSYQGAGETQYFGPGTRLLVL.

The chain carries TRBV2 and TRBJ2-3; 8 bases match TRBD1. There are 15 residues in the CDR3. Per germline, CDR1 SNHLY and CDR2 FYNNEI. J was trimmed by 3 bases and V by 4 bases; bases with no gene match: 6. The CDR3 DNA reads TGTGCCAGCAGTGGTTCAGGGGGCGGTACAGATACGCAGTATTTT. Residues: CASSGSGGGTDTQYF.

This chain joins TRBV7-9 and TRBJ2-7; D is possibly TRBD1 or TRBD2 (5 bases each). CDR1 SEHNR and CDR2 FQNEAQ come from the germline V gene (reference sequence). The germline V and J ends were trimmed by 2 bases and 9 bases, with 23 bases remaining between them. The CDR3 contains 16 residues. This CDR3 reads CASSLTFQKGPTRQYF. The CDR3 coding sequence is TGTGCCAGCAGCTTAACGTTCCAAAAGGGACCTACGAGGCAGTACTTC.

Only a few counts were recorded for this clone. This chain uses TRBV18 with TRBJ1-5; weak D call: TRBD1 (5 bases). The CDR3 runs to 14 residues. Germline assignment: CDR1 KGHSH and CDR2 LQKENI. Trimming cost V 6 bases and J 1 base, with 10 bases left between them. This CDR3 is CASSIGGSNQPQHF. The DNA of the CDR3 is TGTGCCAGCTCCATCGGGGGGAGCAATCAGCCCCAGCATTTT.

The chain has TRBV28 and TRBJ2-1, with 10 nucleotides matching TRBD2. This CDR3 is built from 16 residues. Trimming took 5 bases from V and 5 from J; bases not matched to a gene: 9. Germline CDR1 and CDR2: MDHEN and SYDVKM. The CDR3 DNA reads as TGTGCCAGCAGTCCAGCGGGAGGGATTGATGACAATGAGCAGTTCTTC. Its protein product is CASSPAGGIDDNEQFF.

The V call is TRBV9, the J call TRBJ2-7; 8 bases align to TRBD1. The CDR3 has 15 amino acids. Germline V gene lookup returns CDR1 SGDLS and CDR2 YYNGEE. V shed 4 bases and J 5 bases; nucleotides not matched to a gene: 11. The CDR3 protein is CASSPRGTGQHEQYF. As DNA, the CDR3 is TGTGCCAGCAGCCCTAGGGGGACAGGCCAGCACGAGCAGTACTTC.

V is TRBV5-5 and J is TRBJ1-1; 10 bases match TRBD1. The germline V gene encodes CDR1 SGHKS and CDR2 YYEKEE (reference sequence). The junction had 5 bases not matched to a gene; V was cut back by 3 bases and J by 3 bases. The length of the CDR3 is 15 residues. This CDR3 reads CASSYRQGADTEAFF. The CDR3 DNA reads as TGTGCCAGCAGCTACCGACAGGGGGCGGACACTGAAGCTTTCTTT.

Points on this clone: The same CDR3 arises from other DNA sequences in this sample as well. This chain links TRBV6-6 with TRBJ2-5; tentative D call: TRBD2 (6 bases). CDR1 MNHNY and CDR2 SVGAGI come from the germline V gene (reference sequence). V was cut by 3 bases and J by 1 base, with 9 bases left in between. CDR3 length equals 14 residues. The CDR3 region is CASSYGGSQETQYF. CDR3 nucleotides: TGTGCCAGCAGTTATGGAGGGAGCCAAGAGACCCAGTACTTC.

The rearrangement uses TRBV27 and TRBJ1-5; possibly TRBD1 for D (6 bases). CDR3 length: 14 amino acids. With 6 bases removed from V and 11 bases from J, the gap between germline ends came to 20 bases. Germline CDR1 MNHEY, CDR2 SMNVEV (reference sequence). The CDR3 is CASREQQGIGAQHF. The CDR3 nucleotides read TGTGCCAGCAGGGAACAACAGGGTATCGGTGCCCAGCATTTT.

This chain uses TRBV28 with TRBJ2-5; 12 nucleotides line up with TRBD2. CDR3 length equals 18 residues. The ends lost 4 bases at V and 5 bases at J; junction bases unmatched: 14. Germline CDR1 is MDHEN and CDR2 is SYDVKM. Here the CDR3 DNA reads TGTGCCAGCAGTTCCCGATCTGAATGGACTAGCGGGAAGGAGACCCAGTACTTC. This codes for CASSSRSEWTSGKETQYF.

The chain is built from TRBV4-1 and TRBJ2-1; D is ambiguous. The CDR3 has 14 residues. Trimming pared 6 bases from V and 2 bases from J, leaving 11 bases between. Per the germline V gene, CDR1 is MGHRA and CDR2 is YSYEKL. The DNA for the CDR3 is TGCGCCAGCAGACGGACGGGCACCTACAATGAGCAGTTCTTC. Translating it yields CASRRTGTYNEQFF.

The CDR3 bases are TGTGCCAGCAGTTTACGTGCAGGGGCCGGGGGCACCGGGGAGCTGTTTTTT. It codes for CASSLRAGAGGTGELFF. The rearrangement uses TRBV27 and TRBJ2-2, with D perhaps TRBD1 or TRBD2 (6 bases each). V lost 2 bases to trimming and J lost 4 bases, with 17 bases between them. CDR1 and CDR2 from the germline V gene are MNHEY and SMNVEV (reference sequence). The CDR3 loop spans 17 amino acids.

V usage is TRBV6-5 and J usage is TRBJ2-6; 9 nucleotides agree with TRBD1. Germline V gives CDR1 MNHEY, CDR2 SVGAGI. This CDR3 region has 15 residues. Losses at the gene ends were 8 bases for V and 1 base for J; bases not matched to a gene: 3. CDR3 protein: CASRDRASGANVLTF. In nucleotides, the CDR3 is TGTGCCAGCCGGGACAGGGCGTCTGGGGCCAACGTCCTGACTTTC.

This sequence joins TRBV7-3 and TRBJ2-3, with unresolved D. Germline V gene sequence: CDR1 SGHTA, CDR2 FQGTGA. The ends were cut back, 3 bases at V and 4 bases at J, with 11 bases in the middle. The CDR3 totals 14 residues. The DNA of the CDR3 is TGTGCCAGCAGCTTCGGAGACCTAGCAGATACGCAGTATTTT. This translates into CASSFGDLADTQYF.